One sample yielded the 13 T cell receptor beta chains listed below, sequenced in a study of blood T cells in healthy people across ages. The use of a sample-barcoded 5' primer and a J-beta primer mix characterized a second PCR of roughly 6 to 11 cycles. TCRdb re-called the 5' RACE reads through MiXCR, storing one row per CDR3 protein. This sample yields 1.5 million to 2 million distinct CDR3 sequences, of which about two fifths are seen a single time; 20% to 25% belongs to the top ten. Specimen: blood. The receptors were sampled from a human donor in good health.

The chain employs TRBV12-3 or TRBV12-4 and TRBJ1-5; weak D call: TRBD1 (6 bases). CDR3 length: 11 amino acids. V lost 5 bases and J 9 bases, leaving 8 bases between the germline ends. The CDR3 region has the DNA TGTGCCAGCAGTATACAGGGGCCCCAGCATTTT. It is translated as CASSIQGPQHF.

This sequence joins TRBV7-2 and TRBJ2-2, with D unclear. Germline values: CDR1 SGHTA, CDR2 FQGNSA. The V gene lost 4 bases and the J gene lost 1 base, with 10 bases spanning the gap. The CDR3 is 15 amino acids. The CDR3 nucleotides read TGTGCCAGCAGCTCCCGGTGGGGGAACACCGGGGAGCTGTTTTTT. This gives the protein CASSSRWGNTGELFF.

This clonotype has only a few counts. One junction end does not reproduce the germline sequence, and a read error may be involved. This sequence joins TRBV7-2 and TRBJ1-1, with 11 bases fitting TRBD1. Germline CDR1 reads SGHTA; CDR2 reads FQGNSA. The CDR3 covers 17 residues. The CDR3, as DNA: TGTGCCAGCAGCTTACCCCGGACAGGGGGCAGGTACACGGAAGCTTTCTTT. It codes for CASSLPRTGGRYTEAFF.

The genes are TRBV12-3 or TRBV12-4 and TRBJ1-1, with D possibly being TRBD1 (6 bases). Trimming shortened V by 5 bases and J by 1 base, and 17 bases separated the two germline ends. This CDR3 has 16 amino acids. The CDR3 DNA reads TGTGCCAGCAGTCCAGGGGAAGGTTCCTGGAACACTGAAGCTTTCTTT. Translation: CASSPGEGSWNTEAFF.

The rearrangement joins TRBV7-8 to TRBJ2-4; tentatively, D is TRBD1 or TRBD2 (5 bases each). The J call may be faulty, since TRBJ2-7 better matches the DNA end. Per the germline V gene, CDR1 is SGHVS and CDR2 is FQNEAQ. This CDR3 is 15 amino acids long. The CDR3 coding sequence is TGTGCCAGCAGCTTAGCCTGTTGGGGGACCTACGAGCAGTACTTC. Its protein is CASSLACWGTYEQYF.

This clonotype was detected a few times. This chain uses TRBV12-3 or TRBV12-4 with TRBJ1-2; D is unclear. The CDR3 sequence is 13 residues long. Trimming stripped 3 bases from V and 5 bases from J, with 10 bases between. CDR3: CASSLSSWYGYTF. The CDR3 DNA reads TGTGCCAGCAGTTTGTCCAGTTGGTATGGCTACACCTTC.

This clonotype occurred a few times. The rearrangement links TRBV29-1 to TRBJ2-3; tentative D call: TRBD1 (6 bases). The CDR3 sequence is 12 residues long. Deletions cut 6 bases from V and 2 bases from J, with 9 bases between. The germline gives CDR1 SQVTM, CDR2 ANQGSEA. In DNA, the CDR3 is TGCAGCGTCGGACAGAACACAGATACGCAGTATTTT. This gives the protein CSVGQNTDTQYF.

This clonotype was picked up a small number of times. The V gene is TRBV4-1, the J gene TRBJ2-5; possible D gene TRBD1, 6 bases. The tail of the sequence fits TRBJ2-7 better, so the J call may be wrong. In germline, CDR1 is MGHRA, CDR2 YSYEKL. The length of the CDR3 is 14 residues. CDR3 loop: CASSQEGGWYEQYF. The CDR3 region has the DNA TGCGCCAGCAGCCAAGAAGGGGGTTGGTACGAGCAGTACTTC.

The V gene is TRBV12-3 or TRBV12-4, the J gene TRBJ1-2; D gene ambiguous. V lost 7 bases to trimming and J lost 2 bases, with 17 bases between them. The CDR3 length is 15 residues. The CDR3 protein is CASTPLLVQNYGYTF. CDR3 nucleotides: TGTGCCAGCACCCCACTCCTCGTTCAGAACTATGGCTACACCTTC.

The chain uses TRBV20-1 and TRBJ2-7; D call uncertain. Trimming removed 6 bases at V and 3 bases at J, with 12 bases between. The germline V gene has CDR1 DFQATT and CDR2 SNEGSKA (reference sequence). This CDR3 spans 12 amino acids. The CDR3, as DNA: TGCAGTGCCACCCCAGGCGACTACGAGCAGTACTTC. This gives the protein CSATPGDYEQYF.

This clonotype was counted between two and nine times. In DNA, the CDR3 is TGTGCCAGCAGCCAAGACTTGGGGTGGGAGACCCAGTACTTC. Encoded protein: CASSQDLGWETQYF. The V gene is TRBV3-1, the J gene TRBJ2-5, with no clear D. The ends were cut back, 0 bases at V and 5 bases at J, with 10 bases in the middle. The CDR3 is 14 residues long. Germline V gene data show CDR1 as LGHDT and CDR2 as YNNKEL (reference sequence).

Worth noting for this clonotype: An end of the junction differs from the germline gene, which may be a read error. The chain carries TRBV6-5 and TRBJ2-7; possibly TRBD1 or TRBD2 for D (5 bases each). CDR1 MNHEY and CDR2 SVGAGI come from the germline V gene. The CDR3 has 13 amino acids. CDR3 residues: CASSYVGAYEQDF. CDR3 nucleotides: TGTGCCAGCAGTTACGTCGGGGCCTACGAGCAGGACTTC.

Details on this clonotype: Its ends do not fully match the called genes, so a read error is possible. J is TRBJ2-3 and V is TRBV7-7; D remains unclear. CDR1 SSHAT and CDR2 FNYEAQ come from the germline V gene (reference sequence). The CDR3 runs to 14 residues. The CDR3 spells CASSLSGLGDTQYF. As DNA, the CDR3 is TGTGCTAGCAGCTTATCAGGCCTCGGAGATACGCAGTATTTT.